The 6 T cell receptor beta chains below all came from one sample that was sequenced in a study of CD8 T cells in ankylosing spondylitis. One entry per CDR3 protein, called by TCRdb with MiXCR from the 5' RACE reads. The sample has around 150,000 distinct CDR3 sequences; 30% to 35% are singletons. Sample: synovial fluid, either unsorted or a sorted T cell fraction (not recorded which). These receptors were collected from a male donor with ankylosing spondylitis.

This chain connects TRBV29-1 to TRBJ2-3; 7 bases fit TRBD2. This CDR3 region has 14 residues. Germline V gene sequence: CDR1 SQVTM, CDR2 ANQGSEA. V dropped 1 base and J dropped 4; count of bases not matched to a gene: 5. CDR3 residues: CSVEGAGAADTQYF. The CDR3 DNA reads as TGCAGCGTTGAAGGGGCGGGAGCGGCAGATACGCAGTATTTT.

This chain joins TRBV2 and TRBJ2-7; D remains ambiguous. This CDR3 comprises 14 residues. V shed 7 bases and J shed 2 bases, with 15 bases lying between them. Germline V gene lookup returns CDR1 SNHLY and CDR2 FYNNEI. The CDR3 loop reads CASKNLRLAYEQYF. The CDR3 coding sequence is TGTGCCAGCAAGAACCTCAGACTGGCCTACGAGCAGTACTTC. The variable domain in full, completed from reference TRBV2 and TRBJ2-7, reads EPEVTQTPSHQVTQMGQEVILRCVPISNHLYFYWYRQILGQKVEFLVSFYNNEISEKSEIFDDQFSVERPDGSNFTLKIRSTKLEDSAMYFCASKNLRLAYEQYFGPGTRLTVT.

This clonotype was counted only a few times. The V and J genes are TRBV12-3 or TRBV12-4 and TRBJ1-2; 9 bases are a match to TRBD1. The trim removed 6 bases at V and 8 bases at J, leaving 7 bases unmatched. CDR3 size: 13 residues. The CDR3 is CASRPGTGSGYTF. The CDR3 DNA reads TGTGCCAGCAGACCCGGGACAGGGTCCGGCTACACCTTC.

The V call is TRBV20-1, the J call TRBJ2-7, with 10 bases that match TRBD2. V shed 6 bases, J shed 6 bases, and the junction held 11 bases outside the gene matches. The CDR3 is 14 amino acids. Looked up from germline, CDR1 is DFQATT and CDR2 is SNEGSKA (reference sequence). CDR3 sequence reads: CSAPWGASGSEQYF. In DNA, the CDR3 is TGCAGTGCCCCTTGGGGGGCTAGCGGGAGCGAGCAGTACTTC.

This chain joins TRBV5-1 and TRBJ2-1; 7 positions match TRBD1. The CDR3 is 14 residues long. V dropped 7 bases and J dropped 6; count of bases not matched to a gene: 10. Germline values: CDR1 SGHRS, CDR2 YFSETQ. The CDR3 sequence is CASDEGGLGNEQFF. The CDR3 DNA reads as TGCGCCAGCGACGAAGGGGGCTTGGGCAATGAGCAGTTCTTC. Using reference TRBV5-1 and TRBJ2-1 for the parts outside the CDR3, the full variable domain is KAGVTQTPRYLIKTRGQQVTLSCSPISGHRSVSWYQQTPGQGLQFLFEYFSETQRNKGNFPGRFSGRQFSNSRSEMNVSTLELGDSALYLCASDEGGLGNEQFFGPGTRLTVL.

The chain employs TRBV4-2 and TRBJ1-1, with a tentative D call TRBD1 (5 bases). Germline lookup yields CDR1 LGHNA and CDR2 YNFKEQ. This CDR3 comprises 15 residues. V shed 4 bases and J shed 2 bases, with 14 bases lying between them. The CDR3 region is CASSRGGADNTEAFF. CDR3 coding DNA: TGTGCCAGCAGCCGGGGCGGTGCGGATAACACTGAAGCTTTCTTT.